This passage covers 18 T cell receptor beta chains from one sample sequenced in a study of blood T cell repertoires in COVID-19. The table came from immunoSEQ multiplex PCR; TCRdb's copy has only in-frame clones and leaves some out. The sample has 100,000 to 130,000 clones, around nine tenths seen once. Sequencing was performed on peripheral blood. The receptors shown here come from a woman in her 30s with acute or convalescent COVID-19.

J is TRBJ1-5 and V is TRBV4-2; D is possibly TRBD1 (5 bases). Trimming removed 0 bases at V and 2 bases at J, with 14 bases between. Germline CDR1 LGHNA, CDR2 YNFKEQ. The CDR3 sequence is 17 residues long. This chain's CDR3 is CASSQDHRGLGNQPQHF. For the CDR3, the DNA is TGTGCCAGCAGCCAAGATCATCGGGGGTTGGGCAATCAGCCCCAGCATTTT.

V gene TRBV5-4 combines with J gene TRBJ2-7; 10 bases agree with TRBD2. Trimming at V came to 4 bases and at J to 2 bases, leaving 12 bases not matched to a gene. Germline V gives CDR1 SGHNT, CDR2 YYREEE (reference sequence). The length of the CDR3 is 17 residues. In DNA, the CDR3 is TGTGCCAGCAGCCTCGGTGGGTTAGCGGGGGGAACCTACGAGCAGTACTTC. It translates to CASSLGGLAGGTYEQYF.

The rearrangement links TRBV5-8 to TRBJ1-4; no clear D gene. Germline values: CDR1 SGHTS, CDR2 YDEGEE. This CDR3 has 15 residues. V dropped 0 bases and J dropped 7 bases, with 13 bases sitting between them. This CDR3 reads CASSLARGMSEKLFF. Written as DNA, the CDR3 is TGTGCCAGCAGCTTGGCACGAGGGATGAGTGAAAAACTGTTTTTT.

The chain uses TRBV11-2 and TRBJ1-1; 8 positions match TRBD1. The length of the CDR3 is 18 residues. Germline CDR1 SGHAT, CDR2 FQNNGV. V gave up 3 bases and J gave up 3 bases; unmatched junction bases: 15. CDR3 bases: TGTGCCAGCAGCTTTGCTCAGGGGGCTGTGATGTCGTACACTGAAGCTTTCTTT. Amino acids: CASSFAQGAVMSYTEAFF.

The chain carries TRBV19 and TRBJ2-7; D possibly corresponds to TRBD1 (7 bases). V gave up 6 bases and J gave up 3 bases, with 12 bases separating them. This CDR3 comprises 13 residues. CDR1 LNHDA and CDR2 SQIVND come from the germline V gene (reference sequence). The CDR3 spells CASSPGGLYEQYF. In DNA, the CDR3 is TGTGCCAGTAGCCCAGGGGGACTCTACGAGCAGTACTTC.

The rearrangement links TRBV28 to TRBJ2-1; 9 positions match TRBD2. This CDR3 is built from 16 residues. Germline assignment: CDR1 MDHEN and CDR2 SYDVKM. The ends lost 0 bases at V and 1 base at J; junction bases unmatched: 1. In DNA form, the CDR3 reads TGTGCCAGCAGTTTATGGCGGGAGGGGTCCTACAATGAGCAGTTCTTC. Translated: CASSLWREGSYNEQFF.

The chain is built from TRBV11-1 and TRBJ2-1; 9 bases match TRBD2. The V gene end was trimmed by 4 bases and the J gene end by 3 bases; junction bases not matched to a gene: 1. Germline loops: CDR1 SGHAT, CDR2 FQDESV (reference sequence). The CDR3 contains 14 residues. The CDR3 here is CASSSAGGYNEQFF. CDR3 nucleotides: TGTGCCAGCAGCTCAGCGGGGGGCTACAATGAGCAGTTCTTC.

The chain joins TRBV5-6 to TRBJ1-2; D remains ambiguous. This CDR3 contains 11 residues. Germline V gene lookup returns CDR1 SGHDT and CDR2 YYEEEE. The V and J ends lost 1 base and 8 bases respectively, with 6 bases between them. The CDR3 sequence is CASSLQSGYTF. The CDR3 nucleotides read TGTGCCAGCAGCTTGCAAAGCGGCTACACCTTC. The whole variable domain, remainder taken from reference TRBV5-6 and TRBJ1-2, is DAGVTQSPTHLIKTRGQQVTLRCSPKSGHDTVSWYQQALGQGPQFIFQYYEEEERQRGNFPDRFSGHQFPNYSSELNVNALLLGDSALYLCASSLQSGYTFGSGTRLTVV.

In nucleotides, the CDR3 is TGTGCCAGCATAGGGGCCCTCGCGACAGGGTCTGGAAACACCATATATTTT. It specifies CASIGALATGSGNTIYF. The chain carries TRBV25-1 and TRBJ1-3, with 7 bases aligning to TRBD1. The CDR3 loop spans 17 amino acids. Germline V gene sequence: CDR1 MGHDK, CDR2 SYGVNS. The V and J ends lost 7 bases and 1 base, in that order; junction bases with no gene match: 13.

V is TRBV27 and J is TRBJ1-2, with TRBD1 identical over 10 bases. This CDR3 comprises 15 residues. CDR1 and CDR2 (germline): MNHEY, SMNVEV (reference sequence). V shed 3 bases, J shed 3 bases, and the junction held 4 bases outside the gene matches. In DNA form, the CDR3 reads TGTGCCAGCAGTTTCGCGACAGGGGGCTACTATGGCTACACCTTC. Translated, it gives CASSFATGGYYGYTF.

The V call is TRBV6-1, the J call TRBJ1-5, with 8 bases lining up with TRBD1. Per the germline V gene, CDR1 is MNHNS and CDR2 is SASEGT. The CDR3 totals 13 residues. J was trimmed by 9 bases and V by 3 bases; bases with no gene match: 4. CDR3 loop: CASSDRGQWPQHF. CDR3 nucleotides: TGTGCCAGCAGTGACAGGGGGCAATGGCCCCAGCATTTT.

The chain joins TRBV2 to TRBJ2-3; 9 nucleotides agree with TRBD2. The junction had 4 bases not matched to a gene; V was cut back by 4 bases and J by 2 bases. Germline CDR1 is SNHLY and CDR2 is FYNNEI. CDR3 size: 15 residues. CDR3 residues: CASSVGGGATDTQYF. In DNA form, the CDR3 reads TGTGCCAGCAGTGTGGGCGGGGGGGCCACAGATACGCAGTATTTT.

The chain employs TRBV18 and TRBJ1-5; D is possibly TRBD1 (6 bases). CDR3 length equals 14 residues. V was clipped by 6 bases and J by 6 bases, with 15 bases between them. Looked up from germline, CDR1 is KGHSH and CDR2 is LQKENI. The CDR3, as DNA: TGTGCCAGCTCTCTCCAGGGGTTCAGTCAGCCCCAGCATTTT. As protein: CASSLQGFSQPQHF.

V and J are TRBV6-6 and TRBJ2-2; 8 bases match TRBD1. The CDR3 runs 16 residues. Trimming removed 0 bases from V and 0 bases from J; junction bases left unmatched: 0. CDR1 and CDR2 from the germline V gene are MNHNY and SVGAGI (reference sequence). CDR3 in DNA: TGTGCCAGCAGTTACTCACAGGGGGCGAACACCGGGGAGCTGTTTTTT. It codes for CASSYSQGANTGELFF.

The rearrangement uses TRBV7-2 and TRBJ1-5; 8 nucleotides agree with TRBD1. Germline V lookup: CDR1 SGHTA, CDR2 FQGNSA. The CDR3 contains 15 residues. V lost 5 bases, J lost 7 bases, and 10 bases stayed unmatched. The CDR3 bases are TGTGCCAGCAGCCTGGCAGGGGGCGCGGGGCAGCCCCAGCATTTT. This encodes CASSLAGGAGQPQHF.

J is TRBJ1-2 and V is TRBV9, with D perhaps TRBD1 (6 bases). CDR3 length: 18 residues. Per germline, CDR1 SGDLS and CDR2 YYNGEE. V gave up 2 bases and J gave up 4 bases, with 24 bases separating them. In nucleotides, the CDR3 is TGTGCCAGCAGCGTTTCCCAGGCGGGGGGCGGAGGAGCCTATGGCTACACCTTC. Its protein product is CASSVSQAGGGGAYGYTF.

CDR3 nucleotides: TGTGCCAGCAGCTTAGTGCAGGGGGCGAGCAATCAGCCCCAGCATTTT. It specifies CASSLVQGASNQPQHF. The chain employs TRBV7-2 and TRBJ1-5; 8 bases match TRBD1. The germline CDR1 and CDR2 sequences are SGHTA and FQGNSA. CDR3 size: 16 residues. With 1 base clipped from V and 1 base from J, the junction kept 3 bases outside the gene matches.

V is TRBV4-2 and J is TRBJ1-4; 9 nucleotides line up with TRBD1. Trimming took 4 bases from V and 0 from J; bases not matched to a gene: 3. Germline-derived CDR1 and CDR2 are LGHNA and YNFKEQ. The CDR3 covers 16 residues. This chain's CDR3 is CASSRRDRATNEKLFF. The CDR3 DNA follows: TGTGCCAGCAGCCGAAGGGACAGGGCAACTAATGAAAAACTGTTTTTT.